Reported below is one T cell receptor beta chain. Its antigen remains unknown. This record belongs to a study of beta chain features in type 1 diabetes. About the research overall: Over all samples combined, some 110 million sorted cells were examined.

The CDR3 contains 13 residues. V was pared by 6 bases and J by 5 bases, with 7 bases of the junction left unmatched. Germline CDR1 is SQVTM and CDR2 is ANQGSEA. It was via CD45RO/CCR7/CD25/CD127/CD95/CD27 that CD4+ naive, central memory, regulatory and stem cell-like memory cells were sorted. Each population that was sorted was more than 98% pure. Study conclusions and caveats: Small HLA sub-analyses could not settle whether HLA shapes TCRB rearrangement.

Every isolated RNA sample was fully reverse transcribed, so sequencing captured expressed TCRB transcripts. Profiled with immunoSEQ multiplex PCR; TCRdb holds only in-frame clones, not every one. The sample lists a few hundred thousand clones, approximately 16% seen once, with 0.019% in the top ten. The source of this sequence is a woman younger than 35 in good health. The V call is TRBV29-1, the J call TRBJ1-1, with 9 bases that match TRBD1. Sequencing was carried out using naive CD4+ T cells from blood. CDR3 nucleotide sequence: TGCAGCGTAGCCCTCGGGACAGGGACTGAAGCTTTCTTT. Translation: CSVALGTGTEAFF. Combining the CDR3 with reference TRBV29-1 and TRBJ1-1 gives the whole variable domain SAVISQKPSRDICQRGTSLTIQCQVDSQVTMMFWYRQQPGQSLTLIATANQGSEATYESGFVIDKFPISRPNLTFSTLTVSNMSPEDSSIYLCSVALGTGTEAFFGQGTRLTVV.